Listed below are T cell receptor beta chains from one sample, sequenced in a study of T cell changes during pregnancy in multiple sclerosis. Assay: immunoSEQ multiplex PCR; the TCRdb copy retains only in-frame clones and omits some. The sample includes about 36,000 clones, 92% seen only once; the top ten take 0.43%. The sequencing used CD4+ T cells from peripheral blood mononuclear cells, collected in the third trimester of pregnancy. The receptors originated from a female donor in good health, enrolled as a control in a pregnancy study. CDR3s include the opening cysteine and the closing phenylalanine or tryptophan. A D gene is named only where the DNA matches it firmly. The listing skips clone size in some rows; elsewhere it reads once, few, many or a size class.

V	J	size	D	DNA	CDR3
TRBV4-2	TRBJ1-5	.	TRBD1	TGTGCCAGCAGCCAAGGACAGGGCAGCAATCAGCCCCAGCATTTT	CASSQGQGSNQPQHF
TRBV11-2	TRBJ2-3	few	TRBD2	TGTGCCAGCAGCTTTGCGGGGGGACGGACGCATACGCAGTATTTT	CASSFAGGRTHTQYF
TRBV28	TRBJ1-1	.	TRBD1	TGTGCCAGCAGCCCAGCGAGGGGGCGGAACACTGAAGCTTTCTTT	CASSPARGRNTEAFF
TRBV2	TRBJ2-5	.	.	TGTGCCAGCAGCCTCCTGAGTCCGCGGGAGACCCAGTACTTC	CASSLLSPRETQYF
TRBV6-6	TRBJ2-2	.	TRBD1	TGTGCCAGCAGTCAATTATCCAGGGGGTCGCCCGGGGAGCTGTTTTTT	CASSQLSRGSPGELFF
TRBV2	TRBJ2-4	.	.	TGTGCCAGCAGAAGGGCATCGGGAAAAAACATTCAGTACTTC	CASRRASGKNIQYF
TRBV14	TRBJ2-3	.	.	TGTGCCAGCAGCCCCTGGAGGGCACCCACAGATACGCAGTATTTT	CASSPWRAPTDTQYF
TRBV19	TRBJ2-3	.	TRBD1	TGTGCCAGTAGTGAAGGGGTAACAGGGGTAAGAGCAGATACGCAGTATTTT	CASSEGVTGVRADTQYF
TRBV7-2	TRBJ2-5	.	.	TGTGCCAGCAGCTCACCCGGGGTATTACGAGAGACCCAGTACTTC	CASSSPGVLRETQYF
TRBV15	TRBJ2-2	.	.	TGTGCCACCAGCTTCGCACGGGGGAACACCGGGGAGCTGTTTTTT	CATSFARGNTGELFF
TRBV6-1	TRBJ2-1	.	.	TGTGCCAGCAGTTTAGCGGCCTCCTACAATGAGCAGTTCTTC	CASSLAASYNEQFF
TRBV2	TRBJ2-7	.	.	TGTGCCAGCAGACCAGGGACTTCCTACGAGCAGTACTTC	CASRPGTSYEQYF
TRBV18	TRBJ1-5	.	.	TGTGCCAGCTCCCCGGGGCGGACAGACAATCAGCCCCAGCATTTT	CASSPGRTDNQPQHF
TRBV5-1	TRBJ1-2	.	.	TGCGCCAGCAGCTTGGGGGCTGGGGAGGGCAGAAGCTACACCTTC	CASSLGAGEGRSYTF
TRBV27	TRBJ1-1	.	.	TGTGCCAGCAGTTTCAACGGGGGATCTGGTGTGGACACTGAAGCTTTCTTT	CASSFNGGSGVDTEAFF
TRBV7-3	TRBJ1-1	.	.	TGTGCCAGCAGGCAGGGGATTAACACTGAAGCTTTCTTT	CASRQGINTEAFF
TRBV30	TRBJ2-2	.	TRBD1	TGTGCCTGGCCCAGACAGGGGGCCGGCGGGGAGCTGTTTTTT	CAWPRQGAGGELFF
TRBV6-6	TRBJ1-6	once	TRBD1	TGTGCCAGCACGGAGACAGGGGATAATAATTCACCCCTCCACTTT	CASTETGDNNSPLHF
TRBV6-6	TRBJ2-5	.	TRBD2	TGTGCCAGCAGAAAGACTAGCGGGGGGCAAGAGACCCAGTACTTC	CASRKTSGGQETQYF
TRBV7-2	TRBJ1-5	.	TRBD1	TGTGCCAGCAGCTTGGGACAGGGCAATCAGCCCCAGCATTTT	CASSLGQGNQPQHF
TRBV6-1	TRBJ2-4	.	.	TGTGCCAGCAGTGGATCAGGAGCCAAAAACATTCAGTACTTC	CASSGSGAKNIQYF
TRBV7-2	TRBJ2-3	.	TRBD1	TGTGCCAGCAGGCGACAGGGGGCGCTTCGCACAGATACGCAGTATTTT	CASRRQGALRTDTQYF
TRBV9	TRBJ2-2	.	.	TGTGCCAGCAGCGTACGGAACACCGGGGAGCTGTTTTTT	CASSVRNTGELFF
TRBV9	TRBJ2-3	.	.	TGTGCCAGCTCCCGACTCTCTAGCACAGATACGCAGTATTTT	CASSRLSSTDTQYF
TRBV5-1	TRBJ1-6	once	.	TGCGCCACTTCTAAGGGGGAGAATTCACCCCTCCACTTT	CATSKGENSPLHF
TRBV28	TRBJ2-7	.	TRBD1	TGTGGGATTAGAGGGGGCCGATCCTACGAGCAGTACTTC	CGIRGGRSYEQYF
TRBV7-2	TRBJ2-5	.	.	TGTGCCAGCAGCTTCCTCCCCGGGGGCCAAGAGACCCAGTACTTC	CASSFLPGGQETQYF
TRBV10-3	TRBJ2-7	.	.	TGTGCCATCAGCGGCCCTGGACAGAACTACGAGCAGTACTTC	CAISGPGQNYEQYF
TRBV18	TRBJ1-1	.	.	TGTGCCAGCTCCCGAGGGGGCACTGAAGCTTTCTTT	CASSRGGTEAFF
TRBV5-6	TRBJ1-5	.	TRBD1	TGTGCCAGCAGCTCATCCCTATACAGGGGTCCCAATCAGCCCCAGCATTTT	CASSSSLYRGPNQPQHF
TRBV7-8	TRBJ2-5	.	TRBD1	TGTGCCAGCAGCAGAGACAGGGAAGAGACCCAGTACTTC	CASSRDREETQYF
TRBV10-3	TRBJ2-1	once	.	TGTGCCATCAGTCAAATCTACAATGAGCAGTTCTTC	CAISQIYNEQFF
TRBV18	TRBJ2-1	.	.	TGTGCCAGCTCGATCCGAGGGGGTTTCGATGAGCAGTTCTTC	CASSIRGGFDEQFF
TRBV7-9	TRBJ2-5	.	TRBD2	TGTGCCAGCAGCCCCGGGGGACTAGCGGGAAGTAGGGCACAAGAGACCCAGTACTTC	CASSPGGLAGSRAQETQYF
TRBV19	TRBJ2-3	.	TRBD2	TGTGCCAGTAGTATGTTGACTAGCGGGGGCCCCAAGGATACGCAGTATTTT	CASSMLTSGGPKDTQYF
TRBV14	TRBJ2-3	.	TRBD1	TGTGCCAGCAGCTCGTACAGGGGGCAGGGAGATACGCAGTATTTT	CASSSYRGQGDTQYF
TRBV7-2	TRBJ1-2	once	.	TGTGCCAGCAGCTTAGTCGGTTCGGACTATGGCTACACCTTC	CASSLVGSDYGYTF
TRBV30	TRBJ1-1	.	.	TGTGCCTGGAGCCCCGGAGGAGGGTTGACTGAAGCTTTCTTT	CAWSPGGGLTEAFF
TRBV2	TRBJ1-1	.	.	TGTGCCAGCAGTGTCAGGAACACTGAAGCTTTCTTT	CASSVRNTEAFF
TRBV28	TRBJ2-2	.	.	TGTGCCAGCAGTTTGGGGAACAGGTTCCAAGCGAACACCGGGGAGCTGTTTTTT	CASSLGNRFQANTGELFF
TRBV9	TRBJ2-5	once	.	TGTGCCAGCAGCGTACAGGCTAGCGTGGAGACCCAGTACTTC	CASSVQASVETQYF
TRBV15	TRBJ1-3	once	.	TGTGCCACCAGCACCGGAGGCAGAAACACCATATATTTT	CATSTGGRNTIYF
TRBV4-1	TRBJ1-5	.	.	TGCGCCAGCAGCCAAGATGGGGGGTTGGGCAATCAGCCCCAGCATTTT	CASSQDGGLGNQPQHF
TRBV2	TRBJ2-7	.	.	TGTGCCAGCAAGGAGTACCTCGAGCAGTACTTC	CASKEYLEQYF
TRBV18	TRBJ1-2	.	.	TGTGCCAGCTCACCAAGATTAAGCGGGGGCCAGAGAGGTAACTATGGCTACACCTTC	CASSPRLSGGQRGNYGYTF